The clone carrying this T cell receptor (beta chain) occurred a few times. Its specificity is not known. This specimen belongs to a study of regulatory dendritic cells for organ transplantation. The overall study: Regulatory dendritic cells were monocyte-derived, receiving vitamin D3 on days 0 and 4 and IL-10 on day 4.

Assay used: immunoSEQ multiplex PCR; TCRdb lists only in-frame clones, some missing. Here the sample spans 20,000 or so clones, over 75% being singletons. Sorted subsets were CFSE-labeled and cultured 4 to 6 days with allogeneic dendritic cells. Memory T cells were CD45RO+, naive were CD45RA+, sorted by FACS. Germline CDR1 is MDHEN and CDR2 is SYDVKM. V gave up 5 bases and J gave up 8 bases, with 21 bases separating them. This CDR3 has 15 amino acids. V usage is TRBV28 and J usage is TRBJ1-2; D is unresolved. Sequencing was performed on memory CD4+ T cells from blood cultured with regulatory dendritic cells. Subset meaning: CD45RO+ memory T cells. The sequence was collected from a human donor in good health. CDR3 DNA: TGTGCCAGCAGTCTGGTCGTTTTGGGGTTCGGCGGCTACACCTTC. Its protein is CASSLVVLGFGGYTF.